The 29 T cell receptor beta chains below were found in one sample sequenced in a study of blood T cell repertoires in COVID-19. Data came from immunoSEQ multiplex PCR; TCRdb stores just in-frame clones and leaves some out. The table records some 40,000 clones, roughly 91% of them present only once. Sample: peripheral blood. Receptors were obtained from a human donor in a cohort sampled during active COVID-19.

The chain couples TRBV27 to TRBJ2-7; D is ambiguous. Trimming took off 7 bases at V and 1 base at J, with 8 bases between the two ends. The CDR3 contains 12 residues. Germline V lookup: CDR1 MNHEY, CDR2 SMNVEV (reference sequence). CDR3: CASTSASYEQYF. CDR3 sequence (DNA): TGTGCCAGCACGAGTGCTTCCTACGAGCAGTACTTC.

The chain uses TRBV24-1 and TRBJ2-7; D is ambiguous. Trimming removed 4 bases at V and 6 bases at J, with 12 bases between. The CDR3 extends over 13 amino acids. Per germline, CDR1 KGHDR and CDR2 SFDVKD. This CDR3 reads CATSDPPRGEQYF. In DNA form, the CDR3 reads TGTGCCACCAGTGACCCGCCGAGAGGCGAGCAGTACTTC.

The rearrangement links TRBV27 to TRBJ1-2, with 10 nucleotides matching TRBD1. Germline V lookup: CDR1 MNHEY, CDR2 SMNVEV (reference sequence). V was clipped by 2 bases and J by 5 bases; unmatched bases: 5. This CDR3 has 15 residues. CDR3: CASSLRTGGSYGYTF. As DNA, the CDR3 is TGTGCCAGCAGTTTAAGGACAGGGGGAAGTTATGGCTACACCTTC.

This clone showed up just once. This rearrangement joins TRBV7-9 to TRBJ2-1; 7 bases map to TRBD1. Unmatched junction bases numbered 16, after V lost 6 bases and J lost 8 bases. The CDR3 extends over 16 amino acids. Germline CDR1 reads SEHNR; CDR2 reads FQNEAQ (reference sequence). This CDR3 is CASSLFRDSMSDEQFF. CDR3 DNA: TGTGCCAGCAGTTTATTCAGGGACAGCATGTCGGATGAGCAGTTCTTC.

DNA of the CDR3: TGTGCCAGCTCCCTCGGGACACCAAACTATGGCTACACCTTC. Protein product: CASSLGTPNYGYTF. The chain uses TRBV18 and TRBJ1-2, with D perhaps matching TRBD1 (6 bases). The CDR3 runs to 14 residues. CDR1 and CDR2 from the germline V gene are KGHSH and LQKENI. With 6 bases removed from V and 2 bases from J, the gap between germline ends came to 13 bases.

This CDR3 reads CASSLAEYNEQFF. Here the CDR3 DNA reads TGTGCCAGCAGCTTGGCGGAATACAATGAGCAGTTCTTC. The chain uses TRBV7-3 and TRBJ2-1; D uncertain. The germline V and J ends were trimmed by 3 bases and 4 bases, with 7 bases remaining between them. This CDR3 contains 13 residues. Germline CDR1 reads SGHTA; CDR2 reads FQGTGA.

This sequence joins TRBV9 and TRBJ2-3, with a tentative D call TRBD1 (5 bases). Germline lookup yields CDR1 SGDLS and CDR2 YYNGEE. The V gene lost 0 bases and the J gene lost 4 bases, with 21 bases spanning the gap. This CDR3 is 18 amino acids long. The CDR3 spells CASSVASQGRLGADTQYF. CDR3 in DNA: TGTGCCAGCAGCGTAGCTTCCCAGGGCCGCCTAGGTGCAGATACGCAGTATTTT.

This rearrangement joins TRBV5-1 to TRBJ1-4; D remains ambiguous. CDR3 length equals 13 residues. V shed 4 bases and J shed 8 bases, with 12 bases lying between them. Germline V gives CDR1 SGHRS, CDR2 YFSETQ. The chain's CDR3 is CASSVLTGEKLFF. The CDR3 coding sequence is TGCGCCAGCAGCGTTCTGACCGGGGAAAAACTGTTTTTT. The full variable domain, completed using reference TRBV5-1 and TRBJ1-4, is KAGVTQTPRYLIKTRGQQVTLSCSPISGHRSVSWYQQTPGQGLQFLFEYFSETQRNKGNFPGRFSGRQFSNSRSEMNVSTLELGDSALYLCASSVLTGEKLFFGSGTQLSVL.

This chain joins TRBV18 and TRBJ1-2; D perhaps matches TRBD1 (5 bases). Germline CDR1 KGHSH, CDR2 LQKENI. CDR3 length equals 15 residues. Between the trimmed V and J ends, which lost 0 bases and 4 bases, there was a span of 12 bases. DNA for the CDR3: TGTGCCAGCTCACCACCGGCAGGGAATGGCTATGGCTACACCTTC. Translated, it gives CASSPPAGNGYGYTF.

The rearrangement links TRBV19 to TRBJ2-7, with D possibly matching TRBD1 (6 bases). Trimming removed 5 bases at V and 0 bases at J, with 11 bases between. Germline CDR1 and CDR2: LNHDA and SQIVND (reference sequence). The CDR3 spans 14 residues. The CDR3 region has the DNA TGTGCCAGTAGTCCTGACAGGCCCTCCTACGAGCAGTACTTC. Its translation is CASSPDRPSYEQYF.

The V gene is TRBV28, the J gene TRBJ2-3; maybe TRBD2 (5 bases). V was cut by 1 base and J by 0 bases, with 35 bases left in between. Looked up from germline, CDR1 is MDHEN and CDR2 is SYDVKM. The CDR3 has 24 amino acids. For the CDR3, the DNA is TGTGCCAGCAGTTTATTTGGATCCCTATTCCGGACGGAGGTCCGGAAGAAAAGCACAGATACGCAGTATTTT. Amino acids: CASSLFGSLFRTEVRKKSTDTQYF.

The chain uses TRBV27 and TRBJ2-3; 12 bases align to TRBD2. Per germline, CDR1 MNHEY and CDR2 SMNVEV (reference sequence). The CDR3 spans 17 residues. Losses at the gene ends were 6 bases for V and 2 bases for J; bases not matched to a gene: 9. This CDR3 is CASRETGLAGFTDTQYF. CDR3 in DNA: TGTGCCAGCAGGGAAACCGGACTAGCGGGATTCACAGATACGCAGTATTTT.

This clone was counted a single time. The chain combines TRBV14 with TRBJ2-3, with D perhaps TRBD1 (5 bases). V lost 1 base and J lost 5, with 10 bases in between. This CDR3 has 14 residues. The germline V gene has CDR1 SGHDN and CDR2 FVKESK. CDR3 in amino acids: CASSQVGAGDTQYF. Written as DNA, the CDR3 is TGTGCCAGCAGCCAAGTTGGGGCCGGAGATACGCAGTATTTT.

The chain recombines TRBV7-9 with TRBJ1-2, with 12 bases lining up with TRBD1. This CDR3 comprises 15 residues. Losses at the gene ends were 5 bases for V and 4 bases for J; bases not matched to a gene: 5. Germline-derived CDR1 and CDR2 are SEHNR and FQNEAQ (reference sequence). The CDR3 bases are TGTGCCAGCAGCCCCTGGGACAGGGGGCCCTATGGCTACACCTTC. Its translation is CASSPWDRGPYGYTF.

In this sample, this clone turned up once. In DNA form, the CDR3 reads TGTGCCAGCAAACCGGACAGAATGAACACTGAAGCTTTCTTT. Protein: CASKPDRMNTEAFF. The rearrangement links TRBV7-9 to TRBJ1-1; D perhaps matches TRBD1 (6 bases). Germline V CDR1 and CDR2: SEHNR, FQNEAQ (reference sequence). The CDR3 length is 14 residues. V was shortened by 7 bases and J by 0 bases, with 12 bases between the two germline ends. The complete variable domain, with remaining parts taken from reference TRBV7-9 and TRBJ1-1, reads DTGVSQNPRHKITKRGQNVTFRCDPISEHNRLYWYRQTLGQGPEFLTYFQNEAQLEKSRLLSDRFSAERPKGSFSTLEIQRTEQGDSAMYLCASKPDRMNTEAFFGQGTRLTVV.

The CDR3 reads CASSSSTGGANQPQHF. Here the CDR3 DNA reads TGTGCCAGCAGCTCTTCGACAGGGGGCGCGAATCAGCCCCAGCATTTT. The genes are TRBV7-9 and TRBJ1-5, with TRBD1 matching over 10 bases. The ends lost 4 bases at V and 4 bases at J; junction bases unmatched: 7. Germline V CDR1 and CDR2: SEHNR, FQNEAQ (reference sequence). The CDR3 sequence is 16 residues long.

The rearrangement uses TRBV30 and TRBJ1-1, with TRBD1 matching over 10 bases. V dropped 5 bases and J dropped 4; count of bases not matched to a gene: 13. Germline loops: CDR1 GTSNPN, CDR2 SVGIG (reference sequence). This CDR3 has 16 residues. In DNA, the CDR3 is TGTGCCTGGCCTTCTGAAGGACAGGGGGTGAGCACTGAAGCTTTCTTT. This codes for CAWPSEGQGVSTEAFF.

V is TRBV6-2 or TRBV6-3 and J is TRBJ2-1; 9 nucleotides align to TRBD2. The CDR3 runs 15 residues. Germline loops: CDR1 MNHEY, CDR2 SVGEGT. V dropped 4 bases and J dropped 4; count of bases not matched to a gene: 5. This chain's CDR3 is CASSFPGLAYNEQFF. For the CDR3, the DNA is TGTGCCAGCAGTTTCCCGGGACTAGCATACAATGAGCAGTTCTTC.

The V call is TRBV4-2, the J call TRBJ1-4, with TRBD1 as a possible D gene (6 bases). The CDR3 extends over 14 amino acids. V dropped 6 bases and J dropped 5 bases, with 13 bases sitting between them. Germline CDR1 and CDR2: LGHNA and YNFKEQ. CDR3 sequence reads: CASSLDSANEKLFF. The CDR3 bases are TGTGCCAGCAGTCTGGACAGCGCCAATGAAAAACTGTTTTTT.

The chain links TRBV5-6 to TRBJ1-1, with 7 bases fitting TRBD1. CDR1 and CDR2 (germline): SGHDT, YYEEEE. The CDR3 loop spans 13 amino acids. V shed 0 bases and J 11 bases; nucleotides not matched to a gene: 7. CDR3 sequence reads: CASSLAGQPVAFF. The CDR3 DNA is TGTGCCAGCAGCTTGGCGGGACAGCCGGTGGCTTTCTTT.

The chain employs TRBV5-4 and TRBJ2-1, with 14 positions matching TRBD2. The CDR3 consists of 15 residues. Losses at the gene ends were 0 bases for V and 7 bases for J; bases not matched to a gene: 0. Per the germline V gene, CDR1 is SGHNT and CDR2 is YYREEE (reference sequence). The CDR3 loop is CASSLGLAGGNEQFF. The CDR3 nucleotides read TGTGCCAGCAGCTTGGGACTAGCGGGAGGGAATGAGCAGTTCTTC.

The CDR3 nucleotides read TGTGCCAGCAGCCCCGGACTAACTGGTAACACTGAAGCTTTCTTT. Translation gives CASSPGLTGNTEAFF. This chain links TRBV7-8 with TRBJ1-1; D is unclear. CDR3 length equals 15 residues. Germline values: CDR1 SGHVS, CDR2 FQNEAQ. Trimming stripped 5 bases from V and 2 bases from J, with 15 bases between.

V and J are TRBV5-1 and TRBJ2-7; TRBD1 is a possible D gene (6 bases). The germline CDR1 and CDR2 sequences are SGHRS and YFSETQ. V gave up 2 bases and J gave up 7 bases, with 13 bases separating them. There are 13 residues in the CDR3. DNA for the CDR3: TGCGCCAGCAGCTTACTGAGGGGGAATGAGCAGTACTTC. Translation: CASSLLRGNEQYF.

The chain uses TRBV11-2 and TRBJ2-7, with 8 bases aligning to TRBD2. The CDR3 is 14 residues long. Germline loops: CDR1 SGHAT, CDR2 FQNNGV. J lost 4 bases, V lost 6 bases, and 8 bases had no gene match. CDR3 residues: CASSSSGRGYEQYF. The CDR3, as DNA: TGTGCCAGCAGTTCCAGCGGGAGAGGGTACGAGCAGTACTTC.

The chain links TRBV7-8 to TRBJ2-7; 9 bases agree with TRBD2. This CDR3 comprises 15 residues. Germline trimming cut 10 bases from V and 7 bases from J; bases unmatched to any gene: 17. CDR1 is SGHVS and CDR2 is FQNEAQ in the germline V gene. The CDR3 DNA sequence: TGTGCCACCTACCAGCGGGCGGGAGGGCCGGGTGAGCAGTACTTC. Protein product: CATYQRAGGPGEQYF.

This sequence joins TRBV5-8 and TRBJ1-2, with 12 bases matching TRBD1. CDR3 length: 18 amino acids. Germline assignment: CDR1 SGHTS and CDR2 YDEGEE. V gave up 4 bases and J gave up 4 bases; unmatched junction bases: 14. DNA for the CDR3: TGTGCCAGCAGCACCGGGACAGGGGGCCAAATTGGAACCTATGGCTACACCTTC. Translated, it gives CASSTGTGGQIGTYGYTF.

CDR3 in amino acids: CAWSYRQGAGETQYF. The CDR3 nucleotides are TGTGCCTGGAGTTACCGACAGGGGGCCGGCGAGACCCAGTACTTC. The rearrangement joins TRBV30 to TRBJ2-5; 10 positions agree with TRBD1. V lost 2 bases, J lost 5 bases, and 8 bases stayed unmatched. There are 15 residues in the CDR3. CDR1 is GTSNPN, CDR2 SVGIG, per germline (reference sequence).

The table lists this clone with a count of one. This chain connects TRBV18 to TRBJ1-3; D possibly corresponds to TRBD1 (5 bases). Trimming shortened V by 3 bases and J by 0 bases, and 18 bases separated the two germline ends. The CDR3 totals 18 residues. CDR1 and CDR2 from the germline V gene are KGHSH and LQKENI. CDR3 residues: CASSPKLPTGVSGNTIYF. CDR3 DNA sequence: TGTGCCAGCTCACCCAAGTTACCCACAGGCGTCTCTGGAAACACCATATATTTT. Full variable domain (remainder filled in from reference TRBV18 and TRBJ1-3): NAGVMQNPRHLVRRRGQEARLRCSPMKGHSHVYWYRQLPEEGLKFMVYLQKENIIDESGMPKERFSAEFPKEGPSILRIQQVVRGDSAAYFCASSPKLPTGVSGNTIYFGEGSWLTVV.

The J gene is TRBJ2-3, the V gene TRBV7-9; TRBD2 aligns across 8 bases. After removal of 5 bases from V and 6 bases from J, the junction contained 7 bases not matched to a gene. CDR1 and CDR2 from the germline V gene are SEHNR and FQNEAQ (reference sequence). This CDR3 has 14 residues. DNA for the CDR3: TGTGCCAGCAGCCGAGGTGCTAGCGGGGATACGCAGTATTTT. Amino acid sequence: CASSRGASGDTQYF.